This T cell receptor beta chain was identified during a study of T cell changes during pregnancy in multiple sclerosis. CDR1 is ENHRY, CDR2 SYGVKD, per germline. The germline V and J ends were trimmed by 2 bases and 10 bases, with 12 bases remaining between them. The CDR3 is 13 residues long. This clone was detected a few times. The table came from immunoSEQ multiplex PCR; TCRdb's copy has only in-frame clones and leaves some out. Among about 64,000 clones listed, 92% were seen once. The starting material was peripheral blood, obtained in the second trimester of pregnancy. The source is a female donor with multiple sclerosis, enrolled in a pregnancy study. The V gene is TRBV10-3, the J gene TRBJ2-1, with a possible D match to TRBD2 (6 bases). Here the CDR3 reads CAISEPGLPEQFF. The CDR3 bases are TGTGCCATCAGTGAGCCGGGACTCCCAGAGCAGTTCTTC.